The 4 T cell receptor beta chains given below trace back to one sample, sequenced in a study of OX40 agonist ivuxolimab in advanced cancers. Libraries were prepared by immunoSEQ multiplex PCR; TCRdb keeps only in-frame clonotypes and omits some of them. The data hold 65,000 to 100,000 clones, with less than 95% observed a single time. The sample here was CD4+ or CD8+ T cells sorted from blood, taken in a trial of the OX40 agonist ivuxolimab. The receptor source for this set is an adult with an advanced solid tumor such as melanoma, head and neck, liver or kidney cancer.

The CDR3 spells CASSEPGQALVAKNIQYF. The CDR3 DNA sequence: TGTGCCAGCAGTGAGCCGGGACAGGCCTTAGTAGCCAAAAACATTCAGTACTTC. The chain couples TRBV6-1 to TRBJ2-4, with 8 nucleotides matching TRBD1. The CDR3 length is 18 residues. With 3 bases clipped from V and 0 bases from J, the junction kept 10 bases outside the gene matches. Germline CDR1 is MNHNS and CDR2 is SASEGT.

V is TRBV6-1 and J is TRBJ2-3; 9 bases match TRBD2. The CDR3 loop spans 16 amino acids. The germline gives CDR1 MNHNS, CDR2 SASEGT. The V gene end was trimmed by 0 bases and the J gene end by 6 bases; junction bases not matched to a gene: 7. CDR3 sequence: CASSEAQGGGVDTQYF. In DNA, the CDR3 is TGTGCCAGCAGTGAAGCCCAGGGCGGGGGGGTTGATACGCAGTATTTT.

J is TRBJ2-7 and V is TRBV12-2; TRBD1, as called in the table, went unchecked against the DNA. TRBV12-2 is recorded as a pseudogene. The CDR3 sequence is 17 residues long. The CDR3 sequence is CASRSRPGQGDSYEQYF. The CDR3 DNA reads TGTGCAAGTCGCTCCCGCCCGGGACAAGGGGACTCCTACGAGCAGTACTTC.

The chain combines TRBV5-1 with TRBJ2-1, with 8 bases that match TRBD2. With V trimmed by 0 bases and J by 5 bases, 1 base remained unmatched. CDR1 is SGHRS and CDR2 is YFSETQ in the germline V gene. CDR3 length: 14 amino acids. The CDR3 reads CASSLALADNEQFF. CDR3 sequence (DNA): TGCGCCAGCAGCTTGGCACTAGCGGACAATGAGCAGTTCTTC.